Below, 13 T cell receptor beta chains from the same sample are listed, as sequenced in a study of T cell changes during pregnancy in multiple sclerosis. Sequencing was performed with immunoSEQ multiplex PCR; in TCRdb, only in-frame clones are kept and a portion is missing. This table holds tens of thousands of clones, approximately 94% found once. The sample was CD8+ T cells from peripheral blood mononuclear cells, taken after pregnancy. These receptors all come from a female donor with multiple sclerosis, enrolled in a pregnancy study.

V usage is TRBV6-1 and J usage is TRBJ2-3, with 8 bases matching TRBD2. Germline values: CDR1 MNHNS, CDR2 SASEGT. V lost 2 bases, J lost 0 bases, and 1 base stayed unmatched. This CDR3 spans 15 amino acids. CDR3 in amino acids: CASSELAGSTDTQYF. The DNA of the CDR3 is TGTGCCAGCAGTGAACTAGCGGGTAGCACAGATACGCAGTATTTT.

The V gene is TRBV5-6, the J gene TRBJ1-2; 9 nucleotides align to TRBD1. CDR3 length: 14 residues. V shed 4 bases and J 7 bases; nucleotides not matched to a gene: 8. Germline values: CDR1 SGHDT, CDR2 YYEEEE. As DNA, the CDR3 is TGTGCCAGCAGCCTCGGGACAGGGATCCCTGGCTACACCTTC. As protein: CASSLGTGIPGYTF.

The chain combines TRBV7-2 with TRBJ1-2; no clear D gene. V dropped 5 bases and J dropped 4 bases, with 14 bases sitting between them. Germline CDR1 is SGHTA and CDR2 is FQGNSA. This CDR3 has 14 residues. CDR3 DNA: TGTGCCAGCAGCCCTCATATAAACGGCTATGGCTACACCTTC. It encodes CASSPHINGYGYTF. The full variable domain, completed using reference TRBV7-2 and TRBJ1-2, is GAGVSQSPSNKVTEKGKDVELRCDPISGHTALYWYRQSLGQGLEFLIYFQGNSAPDKSGLPSDRFSAERTGGSVSTLTIQRTQQEDSAVYLCASSPHINGYGYTFGSGTRLTVV.

The CDR3 bases are TGTGCCAGCAGTCGACAGTATCGCGGGACCCAGTACTTC. Protein: CASSRQYRGTQYF. The chain recombines TRBV27 with TRBJ2-5; tentative D call: TRBD1 (5 bases). The ends were cut back, 5 bases at V and 7 bases at J, with 14 bases in the middle. Germline-derived CDR1 and CDR2 are MNHEY and SMNVEV (reference sequence). This CDR3 spans 13 amino acids.

CDR3 amino acids: CASSLRTDYNEQFF. CDR3 DNA sequence: TGCGCCAGCAGCTTAAGGACAGATTACAATGAGCAGTTCTTC. The chain is built from TRBV5-1 and TRBJ2-1, with a weak D call TRBD1 (6 bases). From germline, CDR1 is SGHRS and CDR2 YFSETQ. This CDR3 is built from 14 residues. V lost 2 bases to trimming and J lost 4 bases, with 10 bases between them.

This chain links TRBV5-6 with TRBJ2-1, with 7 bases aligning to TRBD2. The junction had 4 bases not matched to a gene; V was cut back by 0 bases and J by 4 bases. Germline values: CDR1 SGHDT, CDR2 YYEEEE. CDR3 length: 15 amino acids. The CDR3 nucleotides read TGTGCCAGCAGCTTGGGGCCTAGCGGTTACAATGAGCAGTTCTTC. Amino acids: CASSLGPSGYNEQFF. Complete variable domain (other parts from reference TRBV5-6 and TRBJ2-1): DAGVTQSPTHLIKTRGQQVTLRCSPKSGHDTVSWYQQALGQGPQFIFQYYEEEERQRGNFPDRFSGHQFPNYSSELNVNALLLGDSALYLCASSLGPSGYNEQFFGPGTRLTVL.

Here the CDR3 DNA reads TGTGCCAGTACTCCCGGGAGTTACAATCAGCCCCAGCATTTT. Its translation: CASTPGSYNQPQHF. The J gene is TRBJ1-5, the V gene TRBV19; D call uncertain. The CDR3 is made up of 14 amino acids. Germline-derived CDR1 and CDR2 are LNHDA and SQIVND (reference sequence). Trimming took 7 bases from V and 3 from J, leaving 13 bases between them. Supplemented by reference TRBV19 and TRBJ1-5, the full variable domain reads DGGITQSPKYLFRKEGQNVTLSCEQNLNHDAMYWYRQDPGQGLRLIYYSQIVNDFQKGDIAEGYSVSREKKESFPLTVTSAQKNPTAFYLCASTPGSYNQPQHFGDGTRLSIL.

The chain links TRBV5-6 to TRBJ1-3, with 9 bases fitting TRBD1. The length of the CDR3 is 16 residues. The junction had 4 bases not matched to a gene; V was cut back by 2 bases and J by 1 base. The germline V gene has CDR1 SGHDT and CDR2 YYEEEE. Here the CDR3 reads CASSFSGTGSGNTIYF. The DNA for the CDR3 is TGTGCCAGCAGCTTTTCCGGGACAGGGTCTGGAAACACCATATATTTT.

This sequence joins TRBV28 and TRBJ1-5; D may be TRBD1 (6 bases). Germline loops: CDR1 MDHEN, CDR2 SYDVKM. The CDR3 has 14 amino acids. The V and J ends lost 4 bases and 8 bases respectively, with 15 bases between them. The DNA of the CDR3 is TGTGCCAGCAGTTATCGACAGGTATTGAAGCCCCAGCATTTT. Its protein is CASSYRQVLKPQHF.

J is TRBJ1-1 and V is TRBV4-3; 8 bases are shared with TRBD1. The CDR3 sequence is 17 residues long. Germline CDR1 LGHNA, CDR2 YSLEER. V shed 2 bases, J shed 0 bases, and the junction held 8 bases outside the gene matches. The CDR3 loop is CASSQPGSGGVNTEAFF. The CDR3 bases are TGCGCCAGCAGCCAACCTGGATCAGGGGGCGTGAACACTGAAGCTTTCTTT.

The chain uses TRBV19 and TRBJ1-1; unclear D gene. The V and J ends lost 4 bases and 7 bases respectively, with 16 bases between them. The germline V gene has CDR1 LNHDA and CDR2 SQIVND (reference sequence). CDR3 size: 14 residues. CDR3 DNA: TGTGCCAGTAGTAGCTTGGTGTCAGCGGTTGAAGCTTTCTTT. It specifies CASSSLVSAVEAFF.

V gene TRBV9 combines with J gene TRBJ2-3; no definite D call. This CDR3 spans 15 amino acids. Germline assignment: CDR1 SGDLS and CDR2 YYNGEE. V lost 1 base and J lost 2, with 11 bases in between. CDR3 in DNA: TGTGCCAGCAGCGTAAAGCCCCTTCACACAGATACGCAGTATTTT. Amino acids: CASSVKPLHTDTQYF.

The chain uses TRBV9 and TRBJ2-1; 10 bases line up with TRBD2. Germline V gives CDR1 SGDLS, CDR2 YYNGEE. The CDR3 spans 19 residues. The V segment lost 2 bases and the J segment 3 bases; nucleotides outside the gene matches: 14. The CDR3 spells CASSVSSISGTSVYNEQFF. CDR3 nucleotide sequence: TGTGCCAGCAGCGTTAGTAGTATTTCCGGGACTAGCGTCTACAATGAGCAGTTCTTC.